The rows below give T cell receptor beta chains drawn from one sample of a study of T cell responses to AZD1222 COVID-19 vaccine. Only in-frame clones appear in the TCRdb table, and some are missing; sequencing was by immunoSEQ multiplex PCR. The table records fewer than 200,000 clones, around 89% of them present only once. Here the sequenced sample was peripheral blood, taken 28 days after the second AZD1222 dose. These receptors were collected from an adult who received the AZD1222 COVID-19 vaccine. The conserved cysteine and the conserved F or W are not part of the CDR3 here. A D gene is named only where the DNA matches it firmly.

j_gene,d_gene,v_gene,CDR3aa
TRBJ2-2,NA,TRBV2,ASRARERRNTGELF
TRBJ1-2,TRBD1,TRBV6-5,ASSFGQGLYGYT
TRBJ1-4,NA,TRBV12-3/TRBV12-4,ASSFRGGKLF
TRBJ1-1,NA,TRBV5-1,ASSLNGPEAF
TRBJ2-3,NA,TRBV11-3,ASSLNRLVDTQY
TRBJ2-1,TRBD1,TRBV27,ARGQVKF
TRBJ1-1,NA,TRBV29-1,SVEFEAF
TRBJ1-1,TRBD1,TRBV19,ASSPLGGQGAF
TRBJ2-1,TRBD1,TRBV30,AWTRDRGLWDEQF
TRBJ2-6,NA,TRBV27,ASKVGGANVLT
TRBJ1-3,NA,TRBV5-6,ASSLGMGNTIY
TRBJ1-2,NA,TRBV9,ALYRDWGVPGYT
TRBJ1-1,NA,TRBV4-2,ASSGVLTEAF
TRBJ1-5,NA,TRBV18,ASSPRGSLPQH
TRBJ1-1,NA,TRBV18,ASSRPNTVITRTTEAF
TRBJ1-1,NA,TRBV27,ASSSHPRLRTF
TRBJ1-2,NA,TRBV5-1,ASSTAGGPQFYGYT
TRBJ2-5,NA,TRBV7-8,ASSPSNRGVQETQY